The 21 T cell receptor beta chains below were found in one sample sequenced in a study of blood T cells in healthy people across ages. For the second PCR, which ran for roughly 6 to 11 cycles, a sample-barcoded 5' primer and a J-beta primer mix were used. TCRdb ran MiXCR on the 5' RACE reads and lists one entry per CDR3 protein. The sample consists of about 380,000 distinct CDR3 sequences, approximately 52% of them appearing once. Sequencing input: blood. The receptors stem from a man aged 55 to 69 in good health.

The gene calls are TRBV4-3 and TRBJ2-5; 10 nucleotides match TRBD2. The germline V gene encodes CDR1 LGHNA and CDR2 YSLEER. Losses at the gene ends were 0 bases for V and 1 base for J; bases not matched to a gene: 2. There are 16 residues in the CDR3. CDR3 residues: CASSQEIAGGQETQYF. In DNA form, the CDR3 reads TGCGCCAGCAGCCAAGAAATAGCGGGGGGCCAAGAGACCCAGTACTTC.

The chain is built from TRBV6-4 and TRBJ2-4; no clear D. V shed 2 bases and J shed 7 bases, with 9 bases lying between them. The CDR3 is 13 residues long. Per germline, CDR1 MRHNA and CDR2 SNTAGT. The CDR3 DNA reads as TGTGCCAGCAGTGACGGGGAAGGGAACATTCAGTACTTC. Amino acids: CASSDGEGNIQYF.

The gene calls are TRBV4-1 and TRBJ2-4; 8 bases line up with TRBD1. The J call may be faulty, since TRBJ2-7 better matches the DNA end. The CDR3 length is 16 residues. Looked up from germline, CDR1 is MGHRA and CDR2 is YSYEKL. As DNA, the CDR3 is TGCGCCAGCAGCCAGGACCGGGACAGGTCTTCCTACGAGCAGTACTTC. It codes for CASSQDRDRSSYEQYF.

The chain employs TRBV20-1 and TRBJ2-1; tentative D call: TRBD2 (6 bases). The length of the CDR3 is 12 residues. The V and J ends lost 3 bases and 6 bases respectively, with 9 bases between them. Germline assignment: CDR1 DFQATT and CDR2 SNEGSKA (reference sequence). The CDR3 region has the DNA TGCAGTGCTAGCGGGAGAGCCAATGAGCAGTTCTTC. Residues: CSASGRANEQFF.

This clonotype was seen a single time. The rearrangement links TRBV20-1 to TRBJ2-7, with 10 bases that match TRBD2. The ends lost 1 base at V and 0 bases at J; junction bases unmatched: 3. The CDR3 has 15 amino acids. CDR1 and CDR2 from the germline V gene are DFQATT and SNEGSKA (reference sequence). Here the CDR3 reads CSARASGGSSYEQYF. The CDR3 region has the DNA TGCAGTGCTAGAGCTAGCGGGGGAAGCTCCTACGAGCAGTACTTC.

This clonotype was counted between two and nine times. J is TRBJ2-1 and V is TRBV5-1; TRBD1 agrees at 10 bases. Trimming removed 3 bases from V and 10 bases from J; junction bases left unmatched: 10. CDR1 and CDR2 from the germline V gene are SGHRS and YFSETQ. This CDR3 is built from 15 residues. The CDR3 bases are TGCGCCAGCAGCTGGGGACAGGGGCTTCGCCAGGAGCAGTTCTTC. Translation: CASSWGQGLRQEQFF.

This clonotype was seen a few times. The CDR3 region has the DNA TGTGCCACCAGTGGGAGCGGGGTCACAGATACGCAGTATTTT. Its translation is CATSGSGVTDTQYF. The chain combines TRBV24-1 with TRBJ2-3; 7 positions agree with TRBD2. Germline CDR1 and CDR2: KGHDR and SFDVKD. The CDR3 covers 14 residues. V trimming: 5 bases; J trimming: 2 bases; junction bases outside the gene matches: 3.

The V gene is TRBV20-1, the J gene TRBJ2-1; perhaps TRBD2 as D (6 bases). Gene TRBJ2-7 matches the end of the DNA better, so the J call may be wrong. Germline CDR1 and CDR2: DFQATT and SNEGSKA (reference sequence). CDR3 length equals 13 residues. The CDR3 nucleotides read TGCAGTGCTTCAGGAGGGTCCTACAATGAGCAGTACTTC. Its protein product is CSASGGSYNEQYF.

On this clonotype: A read error may be the cause here, since a much bigger clone is one base away. The chain recombines TRBV7-2 with TRBJ2-7; TRBD2 is a possible D gene (5 bases). This CDR3 contains 15 residues. Germline-derived CDR1 and CDR2 are SGHTA and FQGNSA. Between the trimmed V and J ends, which lost 5 bases and 4 bases, there was a span of 18 bases. The CDR3 DNA reads TGTGCCAGCAGCCTAAATAGCAGGAGGACTTACGAGCAGTACTTC. It yields the protein CASSLNSRRTYEQYF.

This rearrangement joins TRBV4-1 to TRBJ2-7; 7 bases match TRBD1. The germline V gene encodes CDR1 MGHRA and CDR2 YSYEKL. The V and J ends lost 4 bases and 5 bases, in that order; junction bases with no gene match: 11. This CDR3 is built from 15 residues. The CDR3 spells CASSRVYDQGDEQYF. CDR3 DNA: TGCGCCAGCAGCCGAGTATACGACCAGGGGGACGAGCAGTACTTC.

The chain recombines TRBV11-3 with TRBJ2-4, with a tentative D call TRBD2 (6 bases). The CDR3 is made up of 14 amino acids. Trimming removed 5 bases from V and 3 bases from J, with 11 bases in between. The V gene's germline CDR1 is SGHNT and CDR2 YENEEA. This CDR3 reads CASSPGGNKNIQYF. CDR3 sequence (DNA): TGTGCCAGCAGCCCCGGGGGTAACAAAAACATTCAGTACTTC.

As for this clonotype: A read error may explain this, as a much larger clone is one base away. The CDR3 protein is CASRSHTRAEEQYF. As DNA, the CDR3 is TGTGCCAGCAGATCGCATACTAGGGCGGAGGAGCAGTACTTC. This chain links TRBV6-6 with TRBJ2-7, with a possible D match to TRBD2 (5 bases). CDR1 is MNHNY, CDR2 SVGAGI, per germline (reference sequence). CDR3 length equals 14 residues. V dropped 6 bases and J dropped 7 bases, with 19 bases sitting between them.

The rearrangement joins TRBV12-3 or TRBV12-4 to TRBJ2-3; 11 bases are shared with TRBD2. The CDR3 loop spans 18 amino acids. V was pared by 5 bases and J by 4 bases, with 14 bases of the junction left unmatched. The CDR3 DNA reads as TGTGCCAGCAGTCCTCACTTTTTAGCGGGGGGGCCCCCAGATACGCAGTATTTT. Its translation: CASSPHFLAGGPPDTQYF.

The V call is TRBV4-1, the J call TRBJ2-6; the D gene is possibly TRBD1 (6 bases). This CDR3 has 16 amino acids. The germline V gene encodes CDR1 MGHRA and CDR2 YSYEKL. Trimming removed 4 bases from V and 0 bases from J, with 10 bases in between. CDR3: CASSRIQGSGANVLTF. Here the CDR3 DNA reads TGCGCCAGCAGCCGGATACAGGGCTCTGGGGCCAACGTCCTGACTTTC.

This clonotype was detected ten times or more. V and J are TRBV7-2 and TRBJ2-7; D possibly uses TRBD1 or TRBD2 (5 bases each). V lost 0 bases to trimming and J lost 6 bases, with 12 bases between them. The germline V gene has CDR1 SGHTA and CDR2 FQGNSA. This CDR3 comprises 14 residues. This chain's CDR3 is CASSLARGRPEQYF. In nucleotides, the CDR3 is TGTGCCAGCAGCTTAGCCCGGGGACGCCCCGAGCAGTACTTC.

This rearrangement joins TRBV28 to TRBJ2-7; possibly TRBD1 or TRBD2 for D (6 bases each). V lost 5 bases and J lost 0, with 32 bases in between. CDR3 length: 21 amino acids. Per germline, CDR1 MDHEN and CDR2 SYDVKM. CDR3 region: CASSVPPIRDTGLRASYEQYF. For the CDR3, the DNA is TGTGCCAGCAGTGTCCCCCCCATCCGGGACACAGGACTACGAGCCTCCTACGAGCAGTACTTC.

This clonotype was seen once. This sequence joins TRBV6-2 or TRBV6-3 and TRBJ2-5, with 7 nucleotides matching TRBD2. The last part of the DNA fits TRBJ2-7 better; the J call may be wrong. Looked up from germline, CDR1 is MNHEY and CDR2 is SVGEGT. The CDR3 spans 14 residues. CDR3 in amino acids: CASGGLADLDEQYF. The CDR3 coding sequence is TGTGCCAGCGGTGGGCTAGCGGATCTGGACGAGCAGTACTTC.

V and J are TRBV29-1 and TRBJ1-5; perhaps TRBD1 as D (6 bases). CDR3 length: 11 residues. Between the trimmed V and J ends, which lost 7 bases and 7 bases, there was a span of 11 bases. The germline V gene has CDR1 SQVTM and CDR2 ANQGSEA. The CDR3 region is CSGGTSQPQHF. Written as DNA, the CDR3 is TGCAGCGGAGGGACATCCCAGCCCCAGCATTTT.

This rearrangement joins TRBV12-3 or TRBV12-4 to TRBJ1-2; D is ambiguous. V gave up 5 bases and J gave up 8 bases, with 18 bases separating them. The CDR3 length is 14 residues. CDR3 residues: CASSPPGGGLGYTF. The CDR3 DNA reads TGTGCCAGCAGTCCGCCGGGTGGCGGTCTAGGCTACACCTTC.

This clonotype appeared many times. This chain links TRBV6-6 with TRBJ2-1, with 8 positions matching TRBD2. Germline assignment: CDR1 MNHNY and CDR2 SVGAGI (reference sequence). The CDR3 consists of 15 residues. V was clipped by 4 bases and J by 2 bases; unmatched bases: 4. CDR3 DNA: TGTGCCAGCAGTTCTACTAGCGGAACCTACAATGAGCAGTTCTTC. The encoded protein is CASSSTSGTYNEQFF.

V is TRBV3-1 and J is TRBJ2-4; D gene ambiguous. The CDR3 has 15 residues. V was shortened by 2 bases and J by 3 bases, with 11 bases between the two germline ends. Germline lookup yields CDR1 LGHDT and CDR2 YNNKEL (reference sequence). The DNA of the CDR3 is TGTGCCAGCAGCCAAACTGGAAGGAGCAAAAACATTCAGTACTTC. Amino acid sequence: CASSQTGRSKNIQYF.